A single sample is the source of the 4 T cell receptor beta chains below, sequenced in a study of T-cell memory formation after mild COVID-19. TCRdb redid the calling of the 5' RACE reads with MiXCR, one entry per CDR3 protein. This sample has around 410,000 distinct CDR3 sequences, with about a quarter found just once. The specimen sequenced was PBMCs or a T cell subset sorted from them (not recorded which). The receptors derive from an adult woman who had mild COVID-19 (a few samples of this study predate the infection). Cell type and time point are not known.

The chain has TRBV4-3 and TRBJ1-4; no firm D call. Between the trimmed V and J ends, which lost 0 bases and 1 base, there was a span of 6 bases. Germline V gene data show CDR1 as LGHNA and CDR2 as YSLEER. CDR3 length: 15 residues. CDR3 DNA sequence: TGCGCCAGCAGCCAAGATGGGGTAACTAATGAAAAACTGTTTTTT. The encoded protein is CASSQDGVTNEKLFF.

The V call is TRBV12-3 or TRBV12-4, the J call TRBJ2-5; D possibly corresponds to TRBD1 (5 bases). The CDR3 loop spans 14 amino acids. V lost 3 bases and J lost 5, with 13 bases in between. This CDR3 reads CASSLGLGLETQYF. The CDR3, as DNA: TGTGCCAGCAGTTTGGGGCTAGGGTTGGAGACCCAGTACTTC.

This rearrangement joins TRBV29-1 to TRBJ1-4; maybe TRBD1 (5 bases). CDR3 length equals 14 residues. The ends were cut back, 6 bases at V and 5 bases at J, with 16 bases in the middle. Germline loops: CDR1 SQVTM, CDR2 ANQGSEA. The CDR3: CSVASGGINEKLFF. In DNA, the CDR3 is TGCAGCGTCGCCTCGGGGGGGATAAATGAAAAACTGTTTTTT. The full variable domain, completed using reference TRBV29-1 and TRBJ1-4, is SAVISQKPSRDICQRGTSLTIQCQVDSQVTMMFWYRQQPGQSLTLIATANQGSEATYESGFVIDKFPISRPNLTFSTLTVSNMSPEDSSIYLCSVASGGINEKLFFGSGTQLSVL.

Here the CDR3 reads CASSLTGSSYNSPLHF. CDR3 sequence (DNA): TGCGCCAGCAGCTTGACAGGGAGCTCCTATAATTCACCCCTCCACTTT. The rearrangement uses TRBV5-1 and TRBJ1-6; TRBD1 is a possible D gene (6 bases). The CDR3 runs 16 residues. Between the trimmed V and J ends, which lost 1 base and 0 bases, there was a span of 8 bases. Germline CDR1 SGHRS, CDR2 YFSETQ.